The 17 T cell receptor beta chains given below trace back to one sample, sequenced in a study of T cell responses to AZD1222 COVID-19 vaccine (TCRdb year 2021). The library was obtained by the immunoSEQ multiplex PCR assay. TCRdb carries this immuneACCESS record with in-frame sequences only. Its versions omit some clonotypes, under half of them owing to an unresolved V gene in the studies checked, with the rest unexplained. The sample contains 160,000 or so clones, around 92% of them found a single time. Roughly 4.4% of the sample goes to the ten largest clones. The time point tag for this specimen amounts to: baseline before first vaccination. The treatment or condition label, read with the paper, signifies: meningococcal conjugate vaccine given as trial control. The sample in question was peripheral blood, obtained on day 0 of MenACWY control vaccination. The receptor source for this set is an adult in good health.

The chain is built from TRBV7-2 and TRBJ2-1, with unresolved D. Germline values: CDR1 SGHTA, CDR2 FQGNSA. This CDR3 is 11 amino acids long. Between the trimmed V and J ends, which lost 2 bases and 10 bases, there was a span of 6 bases. The CDR3 bases are TGTGCCAGCAGCTTAAGCTTGGAGCAGTTCTTC. Its protein is CASSLSLEQFF.

This clone has only one observation. This chain uses TRBV10-1 with TRBJ2-2, with D unclear. Trimming stripped 5 bases from V and 7 bases from J, with 11 bases between. CDR1 is WNHNN, CDR2 SYGVQD, per germline (reference sequence). The CDR3 has 13 residues. The DNA for the CDR3 is TGCGCCAGCAGTAAGGAGTCCGGCGGGGAGCTGTTTTTT. It specifies CASSKESGGELFF.

The chain joins TRBV29-1 to TRBJ2-7, with no clear D. The germline V and J ends were trimmed by 5 bases and 3 bases, with 8 bases remaining between them. The CDR3 consists of 11 residues. Germline V gene lookup returns CDR1 SQVTM and CDR2 ANQGSEA. Here the CDR3 DNA reads TGCAGCGTTCGGCGTAGCTACGAGCAGTACTTC. Translated, it gives CSVRRSYEQYF.

The chain couples TRBV9 to TRBJ1-2; 11 nucleotides match TRBD1. From germline, CDR1 is SGDLS and CDR2 YYNGEE. V lost 4 bases and J lost 4; bases outside the gene matches: 6. The CDR3 consists of 15 residues. Here the CDR3 reads CASSPDRGLIYGYTF. The CDR3 DNA reads TGTGCCAGCAGCCCGGACAGGGGGCTTATCTATGGCTACACCTTC.

This chain joins TRBV2 and TRBJ1-6; 7 nucleotides line up with TRBD1. Losses at the gene ends were 1 base for V and 9 bases for J; bases not matched to a gene: 3. Germline-derived CDR1 and CDR2 are SNHLY and FYNNEI. This CDR3 is built from 14 residues. CDR3 nucleotide sequence: TGTGCCAGCAGTGAAGGGGACAGCTCTTCACCCCTCCACTTT. Its protein product is CASSEGDSSSPLHF.

The J gene is TRBJ1-6, the V gene TRBV2, with a tentative D call TRBD1 (5 bases). The CDR3 covers 13 residues. The germline V gene encodes CDR1 SNHLY and CDR2 FYNNEI. V was cut by 11 bases and J by 5 bases, with 13 bases left in between. The DNA for the CDR3 is TGTGCCGGAGGGGTTGAACATAATTCACCCCTCCACTTT. Protein: CAGGVEHNSPLHF.

This chain links TRBV10-3 with TRBJ1-3, with 7 positions matching TRBD1. Germline V gene data show CDR1 as ENHRY and CDR2 as SYGVKD. CDR3 length equals 15 residues. With 6 bases clipped from V and 0 bases from J, the junction kept 5 bases outside the gene matches. CDR3 in amino acids: CAISPGTDSGNTIYF. The CDR3, as DNA: TGTGCCATCAGCCCCGGGACAGACTCTGGAAACACCATATATTTT.

The genes are TRBV30 and TRBJ2-3; 7 bases line up with TRBD2. This CDR3 spans 17 amino acids. Germline-derived CDR1 and CDR2 are GTSNPN and SVGIG (reference sequence). Trimming at V came to 1 base and at J to 2 bases, leaving 12 bases not matched to a gene. CDR3 residues: CAWSEGLAESFTDTQYF. CDR3 bases: TGTGCCTGGAGTGAGGGTCTAGCGGAATCATTCACAGATACGCAGTATTTT.

V and J are TRBV13 and TRBJ2-1; D is unresolved. Trimming pared 6 bases from V and 6 bases from J, leaving 12 bases between. CDR3 length: 13 amino acids. Germline V CDR1 and CDR2: PRHDT, FYEKMQ (reference sequence). The CDR3 region has the DNA TGTGCCAGCAGTTACACGTTACTCAATGAGCAGTTCTTC. This gives the protein CASSYTLLNEQFF.

This clone was seen once. This chain uses TRBV4-2 with TRBJ1-3; the D gene is possibly TRBD1 (6 bases). The CDR3 covers 17 residues. V was clipped by 0 bases and J by 0 bases, with 12 bases between them. Germline V gives CDR1 LGHNA, CDR2 YNFKEQ. The CDR3, as DNA: TGTGCCAGCAGCCAAGATAGGCAGGGGACCTCTGGAAACACCATATATTTT. Residues: CASSQDRQGTSGNTIYF.

The chain has TRBV6-5 and TRBJ2-7; TRBD1 or TRBD2 may be the D gene (5 bases each). Germline V gene lookup returns CDR1 MNHEY and CDR2 SVGAGI. V lost 2 bases to trimming and J lost 0 bases, with 5 bases between them. The CDR3 is 13 residues long. CDR3 region: CASSYGGSYEQYF. The CDR3 DNA sequence: TGTGCCAGCAGTTACGGGGGCTCCTACGAGCAGTACTTC.

This clone was detected once. The chain employs TRBV10-3 and TRBJ2-5, with D unclear. CDR1 and CDR2 (germline): ENHRY, SYGVKD. V was shortened by 7 bases and J by 3 bases, with 12 bases between the two germline ends. The CDR3 has 13 residues. The CDR3 protein is CAIKPWMEETQYF. CDR3 DNA: TGTGCCATCAAACCTTGGATGGAAGAGACCCAGTACTTC.

This chain joins TRBV6-2 or TRBV6-3 and TRBJ1-5, with 8 bases fitting TRBD1. CDR1 is MNHEY, CDR2 SVGEGT, per germline. The CDR3 is made up of 17 amino acids. J lost 0 bases, V lost 4 bases, and 8 bases had no gene match. CDR3 sequence: CASSSRDRSFSNQPQHF. The CDR3, as DNA: TGTGCCAGCAGTTCCCGGGACAGGTCATTTAGCAATCAGCCCCAGCATTTT.

The gene calls are TRBV30 and TRBJ1-2, with D unresolved. Germline V gene sequence: CDR1 GTSNPN, CDR2 SVGIG (reference sequence). CDR3 size: 11 residues. V lost 2 bases and J lost 9, with 10 bases in between. The CDR3 sequence is CAWSIGPSYTF. The CDR3 DNA is TGTGCCTGGAGTATCGGACCAAGCTACACCTTC.

The gene calls are TRBV30 and TRBJ2-1, with D possibly matching TRBD2 (6 bases). Trimming pared 2 bases from V and 0 bases from J, leaving 11 bases between. CDR3 length equals 15 residues. CDR1 and CDR2 (germline): GTSNPN, SVGIG (reference sequence). The CDR3 DNA reads TGTGCCTGGAGTAGCGGGCTGAGCTCCTACAATGAGCAGTTCTTC. Its translation is CAWSSGLSSYNEQFF.

This clone was detected only a few times. J is TRBJ1-4 and V is TRBV14; D remains unclear. Trimming cost V 9 bases and J 5 bases, with 13 bases left between them. CDR1 SGHDN and CDR2 FVKESK come from the germline V gene. The CDR3 is 13 residues long. The CDR3 region is CASSFGRNEKLFF. CDR3 nucleotide sequence: TGTGCCAGTTCCTTCGGACGGAATGAAAAACTGTTTTTT.

This clone was seen a single time. The chain recombines TRBV12-3 or TRBV12-4 with TRBJ1-1, with D hard to call. The CDR3 is 12 amino acids. V was cut by 3 bases and J by 0 bases, with 2 bases left in between. Here the CDR3 reads CASSLMNTEAFF. CDR3 DNA: TGTGCCAGCAGTTTGATGAACACTGAAGCTTTCTTT.